This T cell receptor beta chain was sequenced during a study of cytomegalovirus exposure and HLA in healthy donors. The CDR3 sequence is 12 residues long. CDR1 and CDR2 (germline): SEHNR, FQNEAQ (reference sequence). Healthy bone marrow donors made up the cohort. PCR employed 60 Vbeta and 13 Jbeta primers. Assay: immunoSEQ multiplex PCR; the TCRdb copy retains only in-frame clones and omits some. The sample lists 150,000 or so clones; approximately 82% were seen once. Notes on the study in general: Most TCR sequences were seen very rarely across donors, but some public TCRs occurred in many.

With regard to this clone: As yet, its antigen is unknown. The junction does not match germline at one end; this may be a read error.

Sequencing used PBMCs. The receptor's source is a man aged 35-49 years in good health and CMV-seronegative. The J gene is TRBJ2-7, the V gene TRBV7-9, with D perhaps TRBD2 (5 bases). CDR3 protein: CSSSFTGYEQYF. CDR3 in DNA: TGTTCCAGCAGCTTCACGGGGTACGAGCAGTACTTC.